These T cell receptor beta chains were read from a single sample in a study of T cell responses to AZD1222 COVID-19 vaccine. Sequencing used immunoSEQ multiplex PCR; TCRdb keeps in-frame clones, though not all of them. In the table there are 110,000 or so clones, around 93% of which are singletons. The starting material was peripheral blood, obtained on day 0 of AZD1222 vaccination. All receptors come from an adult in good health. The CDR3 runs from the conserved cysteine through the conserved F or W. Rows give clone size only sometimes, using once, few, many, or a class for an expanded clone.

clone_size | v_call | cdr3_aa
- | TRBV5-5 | CASSRAGIDDEQYF
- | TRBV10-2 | CASSVGAGLYEQYF
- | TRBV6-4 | CASSDRSETEAFF
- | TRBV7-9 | CASSFLMGRGRETQYF
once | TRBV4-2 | CASSQSAGAGEKLFF
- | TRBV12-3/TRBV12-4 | CASRLEGETQYF
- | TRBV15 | CATSRGGAGGYTF
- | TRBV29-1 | CSVPIGFGYTF
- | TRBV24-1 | CATSDSGRGADTQYF
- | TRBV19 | CASSMGRSGGLSADTQYF
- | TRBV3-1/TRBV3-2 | CASSQENRGGYTF
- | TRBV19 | CASSITGGNTGELFF
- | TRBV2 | CASSGQGETQYF
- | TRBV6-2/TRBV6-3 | CASSYLYRVADTQYF
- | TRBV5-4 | CASSWDRSSQETQYF
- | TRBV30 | CAWSVWGYEQYF
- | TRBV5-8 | CASTLWEGGPYGYTF
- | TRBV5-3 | CARSAGRGGLNGYTF
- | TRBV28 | CASSLSLGTYEQYF
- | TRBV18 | CASSPTTGGLNTEAFF
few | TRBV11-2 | CASSLTQVVTEAFF
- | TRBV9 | CASSSRQGTEEKLFF
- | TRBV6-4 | CATDSSTGNYGYTF
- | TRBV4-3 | CASSRQPNTEAFF